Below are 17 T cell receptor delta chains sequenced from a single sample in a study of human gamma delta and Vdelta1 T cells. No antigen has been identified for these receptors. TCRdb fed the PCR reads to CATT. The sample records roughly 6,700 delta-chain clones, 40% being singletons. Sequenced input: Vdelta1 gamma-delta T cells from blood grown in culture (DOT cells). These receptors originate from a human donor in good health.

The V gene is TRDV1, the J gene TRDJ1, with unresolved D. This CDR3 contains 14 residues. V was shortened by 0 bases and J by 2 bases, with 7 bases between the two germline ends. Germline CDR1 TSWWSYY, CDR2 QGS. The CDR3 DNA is TGTGCTCTTGGGGAACTCTACCAGACCGATAAACTCATCTTT. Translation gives CALGELYQTDKLIF.

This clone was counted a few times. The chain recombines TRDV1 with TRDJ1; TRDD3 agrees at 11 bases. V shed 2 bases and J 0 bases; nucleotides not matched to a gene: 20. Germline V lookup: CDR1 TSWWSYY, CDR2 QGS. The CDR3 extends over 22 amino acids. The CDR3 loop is CALGELALLLGDKRRYTDKLIF. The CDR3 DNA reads TGTGCTCTTGGGGAATTAGCCTTGTTACTGGGGGATAAGAGAAGGTACACCGATAAACTCATCTTT.

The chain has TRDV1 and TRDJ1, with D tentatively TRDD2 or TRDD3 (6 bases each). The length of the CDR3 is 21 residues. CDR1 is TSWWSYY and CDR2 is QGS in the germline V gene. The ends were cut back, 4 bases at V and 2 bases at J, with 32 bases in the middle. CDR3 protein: CALGGFSYSGTTGILTDKLIF. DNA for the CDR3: TGTGCTCTTGGGGGATTTTCCTATTCGGGGACTACTGGGATTCTTACCGATAAACTCATCTTT.

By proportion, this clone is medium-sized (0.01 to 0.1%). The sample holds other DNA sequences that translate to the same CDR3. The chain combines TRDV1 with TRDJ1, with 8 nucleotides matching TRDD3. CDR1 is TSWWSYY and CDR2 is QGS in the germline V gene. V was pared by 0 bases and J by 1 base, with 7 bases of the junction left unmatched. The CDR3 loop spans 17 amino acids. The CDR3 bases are TGTGCTCTTGGGGAACTTATTCGACTGGGGGGCACCGATAAACTCATCTTT. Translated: CALGELIRLGGTDKLIF.

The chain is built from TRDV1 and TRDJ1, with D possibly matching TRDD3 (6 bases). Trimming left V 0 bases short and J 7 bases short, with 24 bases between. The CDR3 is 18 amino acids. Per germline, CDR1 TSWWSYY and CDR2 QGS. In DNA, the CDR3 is TGTGCTCTTGGGGAACTAGTAGCCTTCTCGGATACCCCCAGTAAACTCATCTTT. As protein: CALGELVAFSDTPSKLIF.

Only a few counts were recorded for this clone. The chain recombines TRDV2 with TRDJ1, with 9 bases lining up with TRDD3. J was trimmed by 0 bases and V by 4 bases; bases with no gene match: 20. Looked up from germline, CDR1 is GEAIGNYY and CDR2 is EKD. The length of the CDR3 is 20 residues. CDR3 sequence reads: CACDTLGSTGGQYYTDKLIF. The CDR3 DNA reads TGTGCCTGTGATACCCTAGGGAGTACTGGGGGACAATATTACACCGATAAACTCATCTTT.

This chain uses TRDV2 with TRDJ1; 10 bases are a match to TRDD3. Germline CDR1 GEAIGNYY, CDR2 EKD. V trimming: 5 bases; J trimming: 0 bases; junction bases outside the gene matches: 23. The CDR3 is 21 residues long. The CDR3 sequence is CACVIPPFLGTGGSYTDKLIF. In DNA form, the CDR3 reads TGTGCCTGTGTCATACCTCCCTTCCTAGGTACTGGGGGATCCTACACCGATAAACTCATCTTT.

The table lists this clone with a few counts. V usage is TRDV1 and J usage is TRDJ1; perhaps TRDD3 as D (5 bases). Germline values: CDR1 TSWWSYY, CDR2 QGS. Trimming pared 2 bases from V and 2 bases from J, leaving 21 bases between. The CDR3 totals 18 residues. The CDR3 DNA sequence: TGTGCTCTTGGGGAAGTCGTTGGATATGTAAAATCTACCGATAAACTCATCTTT. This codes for CALGEVVGYVKSTDKLIF.

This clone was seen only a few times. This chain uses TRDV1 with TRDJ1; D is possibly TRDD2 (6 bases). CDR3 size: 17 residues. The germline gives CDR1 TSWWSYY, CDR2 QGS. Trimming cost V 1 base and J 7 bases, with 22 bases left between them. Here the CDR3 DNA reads TGTGCTCTTGGGGAACCCTTTCCTAACTTAAAATCGGCTAAACTCATCTTT. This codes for CALGEPFPNLKSAKLIF.

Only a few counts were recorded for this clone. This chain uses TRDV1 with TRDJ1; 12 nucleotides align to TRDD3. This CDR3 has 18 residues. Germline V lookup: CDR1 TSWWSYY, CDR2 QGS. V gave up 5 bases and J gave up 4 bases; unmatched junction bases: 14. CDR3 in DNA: TGTGCTCTTGGGCCGAGAGCCGACTGGGGGATACTCGACGATAAACTCATCTTT. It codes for CALGPRADWGILDDKLIF.

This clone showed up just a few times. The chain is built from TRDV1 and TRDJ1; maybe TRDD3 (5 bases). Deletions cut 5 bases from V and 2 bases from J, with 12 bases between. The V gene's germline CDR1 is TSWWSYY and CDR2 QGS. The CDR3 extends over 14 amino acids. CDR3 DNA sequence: TGTGCTCTTGGGTACTCCCGGGGGACCGATAAACTCATCTTT. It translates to CALGYSRGTDKLIF.

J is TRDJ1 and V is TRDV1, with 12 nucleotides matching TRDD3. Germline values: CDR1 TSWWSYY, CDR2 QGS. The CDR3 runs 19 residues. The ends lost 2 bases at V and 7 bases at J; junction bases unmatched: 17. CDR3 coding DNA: TGTGCTCTTGGGGAATACCGCTTTCTGGGGGATACGCATGAGCGTAAACTCATCTTT. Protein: CALGEYRFLGDTHERKLIF.

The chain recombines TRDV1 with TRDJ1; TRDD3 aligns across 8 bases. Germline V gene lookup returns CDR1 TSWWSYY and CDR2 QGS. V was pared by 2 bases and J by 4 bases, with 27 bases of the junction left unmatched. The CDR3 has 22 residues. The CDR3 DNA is TGTGCTCTTGGGGAAGTATCCTACAAGCGGGGGATATTATCCCCGGGCAACGATAAACTCATCTTT. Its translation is CALGEVSYKRGILSPGNDKLIF.

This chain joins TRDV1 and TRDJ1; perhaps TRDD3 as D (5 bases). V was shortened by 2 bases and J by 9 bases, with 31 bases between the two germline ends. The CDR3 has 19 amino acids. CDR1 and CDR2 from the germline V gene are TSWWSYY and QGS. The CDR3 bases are TGTGCTCTTGGGGAATTCTTGTCCCAATTGTACTGGTTTCGTCCCCAACTCATCTTT. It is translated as CALGEFLSQLYWFRPQLIF.

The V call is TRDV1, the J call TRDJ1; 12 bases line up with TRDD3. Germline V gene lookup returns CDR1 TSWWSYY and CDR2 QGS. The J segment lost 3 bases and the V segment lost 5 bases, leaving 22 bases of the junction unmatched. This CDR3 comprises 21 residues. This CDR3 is CALGRPSLTSTGGYKADKLIF. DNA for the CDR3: TGTGCTCTTGGGCGCCCTTCCTTAACAAGTACTGGGGGATACAAGGCCGATAAACTCATCTTT.

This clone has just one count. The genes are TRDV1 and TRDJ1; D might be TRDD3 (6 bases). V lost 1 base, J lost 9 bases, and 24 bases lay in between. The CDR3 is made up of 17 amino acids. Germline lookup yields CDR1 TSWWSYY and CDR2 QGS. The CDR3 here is CALGEPPPPRTGTQLIF. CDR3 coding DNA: TGTGCTCTTGGGGAACCCCCTCCTCCCCGTACTGGGACCCAACTCATCTTT.

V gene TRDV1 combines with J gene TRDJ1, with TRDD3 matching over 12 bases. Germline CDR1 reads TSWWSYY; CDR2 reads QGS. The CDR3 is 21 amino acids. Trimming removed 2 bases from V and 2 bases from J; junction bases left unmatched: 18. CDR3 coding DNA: TGTGCTCTTGGGGAAGGGTCCTACCCTACTGGGGGATACAAGAGTACCGATAAACTCATCTTT. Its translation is CALGEGSYPTGGYKSTDKLIF.